This T cell receptor beta chain was obtained from a study of blood T cell repertoires in COVID-19. Across the whole study: In each case, the material was cDNA or gDNA derived from T cells, B-cell-depleted T cells, or PBMCs.

As originally analysed: Estimated nucleated cell counts came from reference gene primer amplification. Using immunoSEQ multiplex PCR, the repertoire was profiled, and TCRdb retains in-frame clones only, with some absent. Clonal size and the V and J genes are those of that table, whereas D and trimming came from the DNA. This sample has some 50,000 clones; roughly 88% occur once, and the top ten carry about 60%. The V end was cut by 4 bases, the J end by 6 bases, with 9 bases between. CDR1 is DFQATT, CDR2 SNEGSKA, per germline (reference sequence). The CDR3 is made up of 11 amino acids. The source material was peripheral blood. The origin of this receptor is a man in his 70s with acute or convalescent COVID-19. The chain links TRBV20-1 to TRBJ1-1; weak D call: TRBD1 (6 bases). DNA for the CDR3: TGCAGTGCTAACTCAGGGGCTGAAGCTTTCTTT. Protein product: CSANSGAEAFF.